A selection of T cell receptor beta chains follows, all from one sample in a study of T cell responses to AZD1222 COVID-19 vaccine. The data were produced by immunoSEQ multiplex PCR, yet TCRdb's version contains in-frame clones alone and is incomplete. The sample lists 150,000 to 200,000 clones, approximately 92% occurring once. This specimen was peripheral blood, taken 28 days after the second dose of the MenACWY control vaccine. The source of these receptors is an adult who received the MenACWY meningococcal vaccine as a control. CDR3s include the opening cysteine and the closing phenylalanine or tryptophan. The D gene is left open where the match is weak.

TRBD2 TRBV4-2 CASSQLAGGPGGDTQYF
TRBD2 TRBV18 CASSPPGRWTRGADTQYF
NA TRBV28 CASSLSVSGNTIYF
NA TRBV30 CAWSRDTSNQPQHF
NA TRBV7-2 CASSPRGDVDNEKLFF
NA TRBV18 CASSPDDQPQHF
NA TRBV12-3/TRBV12-4 CASSLSGELFF
NA TRBV6-5 CASSYYTPYPNQPQHF
TRBD1 TRBV6-5 CASRPTGGGETQYF
TRBD1 TRBV19 CASSRTGGLYNEQFF
NA TRBV5-6 CASSPRGGPADTQYF
NA TRBV7-8 CASSLVTGRGNQPQHF
TRBD2 TRBV7-2 CASSASLAGGGYTQYF
NA TRBV7-8 CASSPTRGSRRGYTF
NA TRBV3-1/TRBV3-2 CASSDRMGTEAFF
NA TRBV6-2/TRBV6-3 CASSLSLALLDTQYF